This T cell receptor (beta chain) originates from a study of blood T cells in healthy people across ages. This clonotype has only a few counts. Its antigen is currently unknown. General study points: Shifts in expanded clonotypes may have been confounded by donor CMV status, which was unknown.

Alongside a J-beta primer mix, a sample-barcoded 5' primer served in a second PCR lasting about 7 to 11 cycles. Samples each returned at least 3 million CDR3-containing paired-end reads. TCRdb fed the 5' RACE reads into MiXCR, producing one record per CDR3 protein. The table includes approximately 1.5 million distinct CDR3 sequences, roughly 43% detected once. The CDR3 runs 16 residues. Germline CDR1 LGHNA, CDR2 YSLEER. The V segment lost 4 bases and the J segment 3 bases; nucleotides outside the gene matches: 5. In each sample, at least 6 million PBMCs were isolated. The sequencing sample was made of blood. This clonotype was obtained from a woman in her late teens or twenties in good health. The chain couples TRBV4-3 to TRBJ2-1, with TRBD2 matching 11 bases. The CDR3: CASSLGLAGNYNEQFF. CDR3 nucleotide sequence: TGCGCCAGCAGCCTAGGACTAGCGGGCAACTACAATGAGCAGTTCTTC.